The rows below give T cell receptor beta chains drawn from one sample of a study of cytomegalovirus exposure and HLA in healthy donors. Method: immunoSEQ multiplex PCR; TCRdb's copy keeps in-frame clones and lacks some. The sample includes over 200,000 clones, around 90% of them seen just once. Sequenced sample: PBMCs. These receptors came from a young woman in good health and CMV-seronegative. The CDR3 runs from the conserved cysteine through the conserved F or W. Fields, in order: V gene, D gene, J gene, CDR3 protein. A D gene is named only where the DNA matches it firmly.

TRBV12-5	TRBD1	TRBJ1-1	CASGLTLLIIQGRTEAFF
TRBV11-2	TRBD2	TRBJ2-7	CASTLGAGGGFYEQYF
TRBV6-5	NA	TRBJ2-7	CASSYGREYEQYF
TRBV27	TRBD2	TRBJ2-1	CASSLSPGLAGVREQFF
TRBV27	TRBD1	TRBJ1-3	CASSFPATGSGNTIYF
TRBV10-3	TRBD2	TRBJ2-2	CAIREAGEVAGELFF
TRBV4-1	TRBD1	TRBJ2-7	CASSQAGTGEMDEQYF
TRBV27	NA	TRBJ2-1	CASSLAETYNEQFF
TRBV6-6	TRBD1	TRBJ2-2	CASSYGQGGAGELFF
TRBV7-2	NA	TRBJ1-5	CASSLGGQNQPQHF
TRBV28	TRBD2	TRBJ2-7	CASSVTSGEQYF
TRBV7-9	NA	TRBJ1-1	CASSLGPLSILGAFF
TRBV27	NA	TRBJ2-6	CASSSSPGANVLTF
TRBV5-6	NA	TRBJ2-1	CASSLEVGPYNEQFF
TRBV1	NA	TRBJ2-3	CTSSQDLGTGGRDTQYF
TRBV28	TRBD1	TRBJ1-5	CASSLLGQNNQPQHF
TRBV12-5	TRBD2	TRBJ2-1	CASGLGLAGNNEQFF